The present TCR beta chain was sequenced within a study of T cells after yellow fever vaccination. From the 5' RACE reads, TCRdb called clonotypes with MiXCR, one entry per CDR3 protein. The table lists just under 600,000 distinct CDR3 sequences, about 13% of them singletons, with around 15% in the top ten. Looked up from germline, CDR1 is SGHTA and CDR2 is FQGNSA. V was clipped by 4 bases and J by 5 bases; unmatched bases: 9. The CDR3 runs to 17 residues. The specimen comprised PBMCs, sampled on the day of the yellow fever booster vaccination. The origin of this receptor is a man aged 25 to 40 who received the YFV17D yellow fever vaccine. The J gene is TRBJ2-3, the V gene TRBV7-2, with TRBD2 matching 13 bases. In nucleotides, the CDR3 is TGTGCCAGCAGCTCCCCTGGACTAGCGGGGGTTCGAGATACGCAGTATTTT. Translated, it gives CASSSPGLAGVRDTQYF. Together with reference TRBV7-2 and TRBJ2-3, the CDR3 gives the full variable domain: GAGVSQSPSNKVTEKGKDVELRCDPISGHTALYWYRQSLGQGLEFLIYFQGNSAPDKSGLPSDRFSAERTGGSVSTLTIQRTQQEDSAVYLCASSSPGLAGVRDTQYFGPGTRLTVL.